The 28 T cell receptor beta chains given below trace back to one sample, sequenced in a study of beta chain features in type 1 diabetes. Study conclusions and caveats: For Type 1 diabetes patients, all four CD4+ subsets carried TCRB CDR3s that were moderately but significantly shorter.

These receptors are not linked to any known antigen. Expressed TCRB transcripts were sequenced because the entire RNA isolate underwent reverse transcription. Generated by immunoSEQ multiplex PCR, the TCRdb table keeps only in-frame clones and is missing some. The sample includes 60,000 or so clones, 50% to 55% of them seen just once. The sample taken for sequencing was Tregs from blood. The receptors derive from a woman in her thirties or forties with type 1 diabetes.

The V and J genes are TRBV9 and TRBJ2-2; TRBD2 matches at 10 bases. The CDR3 sequence is 15 residues long. The V and J ends lost 5 bases and 3 bases, in that order; junction bases with no gene match: 4. CDR1 is SGDLS and CDR2 is YYNGEE in the germline V gene. In DNA, the CDR3 is TGTGCCAGCAGAAGCGGGGGGGCCTACACCGGGGAGCTGTTTTTT. Its translation: CASRSGGAYTGELFF.

This clone was observed a single time. The rearrangement links TRBV6-5 to TRBJ2-7, with 7 bases identical to TRBD2. Germline lookup yields CDR1 MNHEY and CDR2 SVGAGI. CDR3 length: 16 residues. Trimming cost V 0 bases and J 3 bases; bases outside gene matches: 8. The DNA for the CDR3 is TGTGCCAGCAGTTACTCCATGTTAGCGGGTGGCTACGAGCAGTACTTC. This gives the protein CASSYSMLAGGYEQYF.

The CDR3 DNA sequence: TGTGCCAGCAGCCAAGGACAGGGGAACACCATATATTTT. This gives the protein CASSQGQGNTIYF. The chain combines TRBV4-2 with TRBJ1-3, with 8 bases matching TRBD1. With 1 base clipped from V and 7 bases from J, the junction kept 0 bases outside the gene matches. Germline V gene lookup returns CDR1 LGHNA and CDR2 YNFKEQ. This CDR3 spans 13 amino acids.

V and J are TRBV5-1 and TRBJ2-3, with D maybe TRBD1 (6 bases). Germline values: CDR1 SGHRS, CDR2 YFSETQ. The V gene lost 0 bases and the J gene lost 3 bases, with 14 bases spanning the gap. The CDR3 consists of 16 residues. CDR3 sequence reads: CASSLEGQGSTDTQYF. The DNA for the CDR3 is TGCGCCAGCAGCTTGGAGGGACAAGGATCTACAGATACGCAGTATTTT.

This CDR3 is CASRQRDEQYF. Written as DNA, the CDR3 is TGTGCCAGCAGACAGCGGGACGAGCAGTACTTC. This rearrangement joins TRBV6-6 to TRBJ2-7, with D tentatively TRBD2 (6 bases). The CDR3 runs to 11 residues. V lost 6 bases and J 5 bases, leaving 8 bases between the germline ends. Germline lookup yields CDR1 MNHNY and CDR2 SVGAGI (reference sequence).

This chain links TRBV7-9 with TRBJ1-1; D is perhaps TRBD1 (5 bases). The CDR3 has 14 amino acids. CDR1 and CDR2 from the germline V gene are SEHNR and FQNEAQ (reference sequence). V was pared by 5 bases and J by 1 base, with 11 bases between. The CDR3 nucleotides are TGTGCCAGCAGCCAACACACAGGGAACACTGAAGCTTTCTTT. It is translated as CASSQHTGNTEAFF.

By its share, this clone is medium-sized. This chain links TRBV4-1 with TRBJ1-5; weak D call: TRBD1 (6 bases). Germline assignment: CDR1 MGHRA and CDR2 YSYEKL. Trimming removed 5 bases from V and 3 bases from J, with 14 bases in between. The CDR3 totals 15 residues. DNA for the CDR3: TGCGCCAGCAGCATACCGAACAGGGACAATCAGCCCCAGCATTTT. Amino acids: CASSIPNRDNQPQHF.

This clone was seen a few times. The V call is TRBV5-1, the J call TRBJ2-7, with 8 positions matching TRBD2. The CDR3 is 15 amino acids. CDR1 and CDR2 from the germline V gene are SGHRS and YFSETQ. The ends lost 4 bases at V and 0 bases at J; junction bases unmatched: 6. The CDR3 reads CASSNRAGASYEQYF. CDR3 coding DNA: TGCGCCAGCAGCAATCGAGCGGGGGCCTCCTACGAGCAGTACTTC.

This clone was detected a few times. The chain combines TRBV19 with TRBJ2-5; maybe TRBD2 (6 bases). V was clipped by 6 bases and J by 2 bases, with 10 bases between them. The germline V gene has CDR1 LNHDA and CDR2 SQIVND (reference sequence). The CDR3 is 13 residues long. CDR3 protein: CASRGGNQETQYF. Written as DNA, the CDR3 is TGTGCCAGTAGGGGAGGCAATCAAGAGACCCAGTACTTC.

This clone has more than one count but fewer than ten. V is TRBV9 and J is TRBJ2-5; TRBD1 might be the D (6 bases). The CDR3 covers 15 residues. CDR1 and CDR2 (germline): SGDLS, YYNGEE. V lost 6 bases to trimming and J lost 1 base, with 16 bases between them. The CDR3 reads CASTTGQGSQETQYF. CDR3 coding DNA: TGTGCCAGCACCACGGGACAAGGGAGCCAAGAGACCCAGTACTTC.

The chain recombines TRBV7-9 with TRBJ2-3, with D unresolved. Trimming cost V 1 base and J 2 bases, with 13 bases left between them. The CDR3 sequence is 16 residues long. Germline CDR1 is SEHNR and CDR2 is FQNEAQ (reference sequence). CDR3 amino acids: CASSLGLSRNTDTQYF. CDR3 coding DNA: TGTGCCAGCAGCTTAGGTCTGTCGAGGAACACAGATACGCAGTATTTT.

A remark on this clone: One end of the junction is discordant with germline, which a read error may explain. The chain employs TRBV5-1 and TRBJ2-2; maybe TRBD2 (5 bases). CDR3 size: 15 residues. Germline CDR1 reads SGHRS; CDR2 reads YFSETQ. The CDR3 DNA sequence: TGCGCCAGCGGCTTCGGGGAAACAAACACCGGGGAGCTGTTTTTT. It yields the protein CASGFGETNTGELFF.

The V gene is TRBV15, the J gene TRBJ2-3; 9 bases match TRBD1. V was clipped by 5 bases and J by 1 base; unmatched bases: 7. The CDR3 length is 16 residues. Germline values: CDR1 LNHNV, CDR2 YYDKDF (reference sequence). The CDR3 is CATSPGQGIGTDTQYF. The CDR3 nucleotides read TGTGCCACCAGCCCGGGACAGGGAATAGGCACAGATACGCAGTATTTT.

V and J are TRBV19 and TRBJ2-1; 9 nucleotides agree with TRBD1. The CDR3 totals 15 residues. The V gene's germline CDR1 is LNHDA and CDR2 SQIVND (reference sequence). V dropped 5 bases and J dropped 7; count of bases not matched to a gene: 9. The CDR3 sequence is CASSAPGTGLNEQFF. CDR3 coding DNA: TGTGCCAGTAGTGCCCCCGGGACAGGGTTGAATGAGCAGTTCTTC.

A note on this clone: A read error may account for a junction end that differs from germline. The chain couples TRBV28 to TRBJ2-1; the D is unclear. The CDR3 runs 14 residues. Germline V lookup: CDR1 MDHEN, CDR2 SYDVKM. This chain's CDR3 is CASSFPSPYNEQFF. Written as DNA, the CDR3 is TGTGCCAGCAGTTTTCCCAGTCCGTACAATGAACAGTTCTTC.

This chain uses TRBV7-3 with TRBJ1-1, with D uncertain. Germline V gene lookup returns CDR1 SGHTA and CDR2 FQGTGA. V lost 4 bases and J 0 bases, leaving 9 bases between the germline ends. The CDR3 sequence is 14 residues long. CDR3 sequence (DNA): TGTGCCAGCAGCTACGCCGGGGTGAACACTGAAGCTTTCTTT. This codes for CASSYAGVNTEAFF. The variable domain in full, completed from reference TRBV7-3 and TRBJ1-1, reads GAGVSQTPSNKVTEKGKYVELRCDPISGHTALYWYRQSLGQGPEFLIYFQGTGAADDSGLPNDRFFAVRPEGSVSTLKIQRTERGDSAVYLCASSYAGVNTEAFFGQGTRLTVV.

This clone appeared a few times. Other DNA sequences in the sample encode the same CDR3. The CDR3 DNA is TGTGCCAGCAGCTTAGCAGGGGATACGCAGTATTTT. It encodes CASSLAGDTQYF. The chain links TRBV11-2 to TRBJ2-3; a possible D gene is TRBD1 (5 bases). Germline V gives CDR1 SGHAT, CDR2 FQNNGV. The length of the CDR3 is 12 residues. Trimming stripped 1 base from V and 6 bases from J, with 5 bases between.

The rearrangement links TRBV28 to TRBJ1-4; D is ambiguous. Trimming left V 8 bases short and J 5 bases short, with 15 bases between. This CDR3 region has 14 residues. CDR1 and CDR2 (germline): MDHEN, SYDVKM. The CDR3 here is CASGTGYRNEKLFF. As DNA, the CDR3 is TGTGCCAGCGGCACCGGGTACCGCAATGAAAAACTGTTTTTT.

V is TRBV2 and J is TRBJ2-7; the D is unclear. This CDR3 contains 13 residues. The germline gives CDR1 SNHLY, CDR2 FYNNEI. Between the trimmed V and J ends, which lost 7 bases and 1 base, there was a span of 11 bases. The CDR3 nucleotides are TGTGCCAGCATTGGAGTAAGATCCTACGAGCAGTACTTC. Translated: CASIGVRSYEQYF.

This sequence joins TRBV29-1 and TRBJ2-7, with 8 bases lining up with TRBD1. The CDR3 has 12 residues. Germline V CDR1 and CDR2: SQVTM, ANQGSEA. The V segment lost 7 bases and the J segment 2 bases; nucleotides outside the gene matches: 4. The CDR3 loop reads CSGGQVPYEQYF. In DNA, the CDR3 is TGCAGCGGGGGACAGGTACCCTACGAGCAGTACTTC.

This clone has just a few counts. J is TRBJ2-4 and V is TRBV28; 8 nucleotides agree with TRBD2. The CDR3 has 17 residues. J gave up 1 base and V 6 bases, and 11 bases lay outside the gene matches. Per germline, CDR1 MDHEN and CDR2 SYDVKM. The CDR3 nucleotides read TGTGCCAGCAGCCCCCCCAGCGGGAGCGGGGCCAAAAACATTCAGTACTTC. It translates to CASSPPSGSGAKNIQYF. Full variable domain (remainder filled in from reference TRBV28 and TRBJ2-4): DVKVTQSSRYLVKRTGEKVFLECVQDMDHENMFWYRQDPGLGLRLIYFSYDVKMKEKGDIPEGYSVSREKKERFSLILESASTNQTSMYLCASSPPSGSGAKNIQYFGAGTRLSVL.

The chain is built from TRBV2 and TRBJ2-3; 7 bases are a match to TRBD1. The CDR3 consists of 14 residues. Losses at the gene ends were 4 bases for V and 3 bases for J; bases not matched to a gene: 4. Per germline, CDR1 SNHLY and CDR2 FYNNEI. This CDR3 is CASSGDSLTDTQYF. DNA of the CDR3: TGTGCCAGCAGTGGGGACAGCCTAACAGATACGCAGTATTTT.

The V call is TRBV18, the J call TRBJ2-7; TRBD1 matches 8 bases. Per the germline V gene, CDR1 is KGHSH and CDR2 is LQKENI. The CDR3 length is 15 residues. The trim removed 3 bases at V and 2 bases at J, leaving 6 bases unmatched. Here the CDR3 reads CASSPPRTGPYEQYF. The CDR3 DNA reads as TGTGCCAGCTCACCCCCGAGGACAGGGCCCTACGAGCAGTACTTC.

The genes are TRBV7-8 and TRBJ2-7; no firm D call. The germline CDR1 and CDR2 sequences are SGHVS and FQNEAQ. V lost 2 bases and J 2 bases, leaving 10 bases between the germline ends. The CDR3 has 14 amino acids. The CDR3 loop reads CASSLLQDTYEQYF. The CDR3 DNA reads TGTGCCAGCAGCTTACTCCAGGATACCTACGAGCAGTACTTC.

This clone was detected only a few times. The chain couples TRBV6-6 to TRBJ2-7, with 7 nucleotides matching TRBD1. The tail of the sequence fits TRBJ2-5 better, so the J call may be wrong. In germline, CDR1 is MNHNY, CDR2 SVGAGI (reference sequence). The CDR3 covers 14 residues. DNA for the CDR3: TGTGCCAGCAGTTACTCGGGACAGACGACGACCCAGTACTTC. Protein: CASSYSGQTTTQYF.

V gene TRBV28 combines with J gene TRBJ2-2; no definite D call. The V end was cut by 3 bases, the J end by 5 bases, with 4 bases between. Per germline, CDR1 MDHEN and CDR2 SYDVKM. The CDR3 has 12 residues. DNA of the CDR3: TGTGCCAGCAGTTTGAGTACCGGGGAGCTGTTTTTT. Protein sequence: CASSLSTGELFF.

This chain links TRBV5-5 with TRBJ1-4, with D unclear. The CDR3 has 14 residues. V was shortened by 10 bases and J by 3 bases, with 16 bases between the two germline ends. Germline CDR1 and CDR2: SGHKS and YYEKEE (reference sequence). The CDR3 reads CARSSGKANEKLFF. DNA of the CDR3: TGTGCCCGATCCTCCGGGAAGGCTAATGAAAAACTGTTTTTT.

This clone was counted between two and nine times. The chain carries TRBV18 and TRBJ1-1; 7 nucleotides line up with TRBD1. There are 16 residues in the CDR3. The ends lost 3 bases at V and 0 bases at J; junction bases unmatched: 7. CDR1 is KGHSH and CDR2 is LQKENI in the germline V gene. CDR3 amino acids: CASSPRDSVMNTEAFF. The CDR3 DNA follows: TGTGCCAGCTCACCTCGGGACAGCGTTATGAACACTGAAGCTTTCTTT.